This T cell receptor (beta chain) was sequenced for a study of response to subunit inactivated influenza vaccine. Notes on the study in general: The authors suggested that few new T cells are recruited per seasonal influenza vaccination.

This clonotype was counted only a few times. Its specificity is not known. TCRdb re-analysed the RT-PCR reads in MiXCR, keeping a single row per CDR3 protein. This table holds about 580,000 distinct CDR3 sequences, about 15% found once. Germline V CDR1 and CDR2: SGHAT, FQNNGV. The CDR3 length is 13 residues. Trimming took off 11 bases at V and 2 bases at J, with 13 bases between the two ends. Here the sequenced sample was PBMCs from blood, taken 11 to 12 days after vaccination. This receptor was obtained from a man in his fifties who received an inactivated influenza vaccine. This chain connects TRBV11-2 to TRBJ2-1, with unresolved D. In DNA, the CDR3 is TGTGCCTCGGTCGGACCCCCCTACAATGAGCAGTTCTTC. The encoded protein is CASVGPPYNEQFF.